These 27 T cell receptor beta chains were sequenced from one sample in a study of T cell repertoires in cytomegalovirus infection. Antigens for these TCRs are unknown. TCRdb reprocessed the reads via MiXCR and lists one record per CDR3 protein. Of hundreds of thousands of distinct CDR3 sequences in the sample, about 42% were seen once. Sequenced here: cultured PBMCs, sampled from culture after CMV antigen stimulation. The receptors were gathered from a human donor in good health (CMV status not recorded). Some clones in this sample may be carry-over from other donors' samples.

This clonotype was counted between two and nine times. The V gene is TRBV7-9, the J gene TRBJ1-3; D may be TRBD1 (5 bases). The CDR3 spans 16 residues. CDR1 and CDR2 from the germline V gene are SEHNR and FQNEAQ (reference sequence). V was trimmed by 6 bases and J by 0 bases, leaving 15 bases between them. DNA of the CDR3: TGTGCCAGCAGTCTAGGGGCCCCGAGCTCTGGAAACACCATATATTTT. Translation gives CASSLGAPSSGNTIYF.

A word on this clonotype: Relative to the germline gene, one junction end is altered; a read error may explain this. The CDR3 DNA follows: TGTGCCAGCAGAGAAGGCGGGGTCCCCTACGAGCAGTACTTC. It encodes CASREGGVPYEQYF. The chain combines TRBV2 with TRBJ2-7; possible D gene TRBD2, 6 bases. CDR3 size: 14 residues. From germline, CDR1 is SNHLY and CDR2 FYNNEI.

Here the CDR3 reads CASSFVPVQETQYF. Written as DNA, the CDR3 is TGTGCCAGCAGTTTCGTCCCGGTCCAAGAGACCCAGTACTTC. The V call is TRBV12-3 or TRBV12-4, the J call TRBJ2-5, with unresolved D. This CDR3 has 14 residues. V gave up 3 bases and J gave up 1 base, with 9 bases separating them.

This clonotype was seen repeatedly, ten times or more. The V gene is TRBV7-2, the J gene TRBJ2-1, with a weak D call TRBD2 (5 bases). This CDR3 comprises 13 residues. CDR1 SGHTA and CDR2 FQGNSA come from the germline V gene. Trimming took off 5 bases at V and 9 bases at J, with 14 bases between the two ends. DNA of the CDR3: TGTGCCAGCAGCGGAGGCCCGGGTACTGAGCAGTTCTTC. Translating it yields CASSGGPGTEQFF. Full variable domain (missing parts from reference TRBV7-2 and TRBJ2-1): GAGVSQSPSNKVTEKGKDVELRCDPISGHTALYWYRQSLGQGLEFLIYFQGNSAPDKSGLPSDRFSAERTGGSVSTLTIQRTQQEDSAVYLCASSGGPGTEQFFGPGTRLTVL.

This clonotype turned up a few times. CDR3 protein: CSATGTGYYEQYF. CDR3 DNA sequence: TGCAGTGCCACGGGGACAGGATATTACGAGCAGTACTTC. The J gene is TRBJ2-7, the V gene TRBV20-1; 8 positions agree with TRBD1. The germline V gene encodes CDR1 DFQATT and CDR2 SNEGSKA (reference sequence). V trimming: 6 bases; J trimming: 4 bases; junction bases outside the gene matches: 8. There are 13 residues in the CDR3.

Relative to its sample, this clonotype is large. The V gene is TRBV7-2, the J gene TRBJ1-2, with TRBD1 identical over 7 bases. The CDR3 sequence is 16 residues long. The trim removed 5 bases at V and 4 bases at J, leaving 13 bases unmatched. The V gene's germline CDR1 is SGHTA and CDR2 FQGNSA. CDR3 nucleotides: TGTGCCAGCAGCCGTACAACCGGGACAGAAGCCTATGGCTACACCTTC. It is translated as CASSRTTGTEAYGYTF.

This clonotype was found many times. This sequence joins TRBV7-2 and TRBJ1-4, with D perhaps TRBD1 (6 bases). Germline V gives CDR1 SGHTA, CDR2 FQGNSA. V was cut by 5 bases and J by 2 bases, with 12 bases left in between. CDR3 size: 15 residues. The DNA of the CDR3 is TGTGCCAGCAGCCTATTCGGGGGCACTAATGAAAAACTGTTTTTT. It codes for CASSLFGGTNEKLFF.

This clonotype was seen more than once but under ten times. CDR3 in amino acids: CASSPHEDWPQHF. The CDR3 DNA follows: TGTGCCAGCAGTCCCCACGAGGATTGGCCCCAGCATTTT. The chain carries TRBV27 and TRBJ1-5; D remains unclear. Looked up from germline, CDR1 is MNHEY and CDR2 is SMNVEV (reference sequence). The CDR3 contains 13 residues. The V and J ends lost 5 bases and 9 bases respectively, with 14 bases between them.

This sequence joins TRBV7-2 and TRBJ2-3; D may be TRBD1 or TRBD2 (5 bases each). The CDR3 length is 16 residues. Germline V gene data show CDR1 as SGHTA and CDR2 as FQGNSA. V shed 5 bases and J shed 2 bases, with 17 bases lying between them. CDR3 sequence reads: CASSPIGLGVTDTQYF. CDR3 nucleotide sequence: TGTGCCAGCAGCCCCATAGGCCTGGGGGTCACAGATACGCAGTATTTT.

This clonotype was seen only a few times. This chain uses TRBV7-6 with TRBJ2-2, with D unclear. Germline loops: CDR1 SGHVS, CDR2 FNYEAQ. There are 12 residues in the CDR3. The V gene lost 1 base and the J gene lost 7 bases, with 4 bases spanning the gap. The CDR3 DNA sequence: TGTGCCAGCAGCTTAGATGGCGGGGAGCTGTTTTTT. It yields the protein CASSLDGGELFF.

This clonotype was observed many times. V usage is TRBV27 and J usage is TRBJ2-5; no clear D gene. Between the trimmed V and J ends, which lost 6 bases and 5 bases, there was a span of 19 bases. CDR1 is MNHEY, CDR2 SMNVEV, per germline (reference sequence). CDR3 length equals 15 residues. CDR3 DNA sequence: TGTGCCAGCAGCCCCGAAATTGGGGTTCCGGAGACCCAGTACTTC. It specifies CASSPEIGVPETQYF.

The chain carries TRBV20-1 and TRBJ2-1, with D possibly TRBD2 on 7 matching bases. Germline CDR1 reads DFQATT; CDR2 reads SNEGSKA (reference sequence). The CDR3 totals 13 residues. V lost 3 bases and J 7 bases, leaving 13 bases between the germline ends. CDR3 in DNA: TGCAGTGCTAGCGGGGGGCCGGTTAATGAGCAGTTCTTC. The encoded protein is CSASGGPVNEQFF.

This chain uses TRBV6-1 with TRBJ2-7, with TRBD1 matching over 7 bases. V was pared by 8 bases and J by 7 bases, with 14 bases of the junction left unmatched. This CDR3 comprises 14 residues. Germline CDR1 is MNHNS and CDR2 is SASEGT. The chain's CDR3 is CASAVWQGVREQYF. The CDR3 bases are TGTGCCAGCGCAGTTTGGCAGGGGGTAAGGGAGCAGTACTTC.

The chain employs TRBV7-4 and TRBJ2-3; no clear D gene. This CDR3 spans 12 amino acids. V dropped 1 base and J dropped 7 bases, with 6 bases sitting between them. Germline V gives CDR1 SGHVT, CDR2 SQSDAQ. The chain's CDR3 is CASSLDYYTQYF. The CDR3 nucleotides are TGTGCCAGCAGCTTAGACTACTATACGCAGTATTTT.

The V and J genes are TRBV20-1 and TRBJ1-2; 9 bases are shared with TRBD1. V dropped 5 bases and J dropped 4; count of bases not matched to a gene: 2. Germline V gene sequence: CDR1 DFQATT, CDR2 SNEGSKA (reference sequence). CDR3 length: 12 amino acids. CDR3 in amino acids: CSADRGVYGYTF. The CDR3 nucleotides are TGCAGTGCTGACAGGGGGGTCTATGGCTACACCTTC.

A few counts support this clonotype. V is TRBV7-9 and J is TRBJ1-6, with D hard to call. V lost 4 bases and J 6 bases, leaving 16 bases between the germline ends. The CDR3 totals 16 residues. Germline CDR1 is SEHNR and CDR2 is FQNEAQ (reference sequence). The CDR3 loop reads CASSSLLRPVNSPLHF. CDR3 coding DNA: TGTGCCAGCAGCTCCCTCCTGAGGCCAGTTAATTCACCCCTCCACTTT. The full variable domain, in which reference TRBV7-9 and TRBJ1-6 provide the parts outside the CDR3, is DTGVSQNPRHKITKRGQNVTFRCDPISEHNRLYWYRQTLGQGPEFLTYFQNEAQLEKSRLLSDRFSAERPKGSFSTLEIQRTEQGDSAMYLCASSSLLRPVNSPLHFGNGTRLTVT.

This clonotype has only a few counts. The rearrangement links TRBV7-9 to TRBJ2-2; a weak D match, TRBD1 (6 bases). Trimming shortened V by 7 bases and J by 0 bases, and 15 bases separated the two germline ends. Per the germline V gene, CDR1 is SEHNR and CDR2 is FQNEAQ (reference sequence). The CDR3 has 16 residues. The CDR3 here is CASTTLGGTNTGELFF. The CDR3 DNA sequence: TGTGCCAGCACCACGCTAGGGGGAACGAACACCGGGGAGCTGTTTTTT.

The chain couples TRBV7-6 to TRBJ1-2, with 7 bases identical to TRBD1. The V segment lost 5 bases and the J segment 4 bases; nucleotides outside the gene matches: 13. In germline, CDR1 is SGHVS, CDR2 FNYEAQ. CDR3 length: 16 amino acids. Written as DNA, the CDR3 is TGTGCCAGCAGCCAAAGACCCAGGGGGAAGGCCTATGGCTACACCTTC. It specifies CASSQRPRGKAYGYTF.

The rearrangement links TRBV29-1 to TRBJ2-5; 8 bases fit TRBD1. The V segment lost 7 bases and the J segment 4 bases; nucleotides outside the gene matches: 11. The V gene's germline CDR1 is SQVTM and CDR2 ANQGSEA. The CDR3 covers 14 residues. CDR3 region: CSAGQGFIRETQYF. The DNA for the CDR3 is TGCAGCGCCGGACAGGGATTTATCCGAGAGACCCAGTACTTC. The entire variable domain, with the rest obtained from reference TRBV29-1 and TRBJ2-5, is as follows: SAVISQKPSRDICQRGTSLTIQCQVDSQVTMMFWYRQQPGQSLTLIATANQGSEATYESGFVIDKFPISRPNLTFSTLTVSNMSPEDSSIYLCSAGQGFIRETQYFGPGTRLLVL.

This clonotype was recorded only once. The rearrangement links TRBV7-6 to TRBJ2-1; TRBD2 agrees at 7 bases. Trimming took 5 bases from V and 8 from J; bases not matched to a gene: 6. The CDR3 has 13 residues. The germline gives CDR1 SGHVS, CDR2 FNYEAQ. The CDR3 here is CASSARLAYEQFF. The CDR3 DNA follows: TGTGCCAGCAGCGCTAGACTAGCTTATGAGCAGTTCTTC.

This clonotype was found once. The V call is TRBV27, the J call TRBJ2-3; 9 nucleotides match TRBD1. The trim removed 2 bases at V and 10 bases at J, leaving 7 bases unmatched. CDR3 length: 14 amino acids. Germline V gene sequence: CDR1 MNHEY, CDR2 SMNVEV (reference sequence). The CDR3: CASSLGDRAVPQYF. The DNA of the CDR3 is TGTGCCAGCAGTTTAGGGGACAGGGCAGTTCCGCAGTATTTT.

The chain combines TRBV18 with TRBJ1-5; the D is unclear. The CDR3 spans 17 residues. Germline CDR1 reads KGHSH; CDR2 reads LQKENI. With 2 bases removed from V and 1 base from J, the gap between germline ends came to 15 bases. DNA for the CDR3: TGTGCCAGCTCACCAAGGGCGGACCCCTCGAGCAATCAGCCCCAGCATTTT. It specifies CASSPRADPSSNQPQHF. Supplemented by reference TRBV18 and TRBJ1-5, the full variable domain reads NAGVMQNPRHLVRRRGQEARLRCSPMKGHSHVYWYRQLPEEGLKFMVYLQKENIIDESGMPKERFSAEFPKEGPSILRIQQVVRGDSAAYFCASSPRADPSSNQPQHFGDGTRLSIL.

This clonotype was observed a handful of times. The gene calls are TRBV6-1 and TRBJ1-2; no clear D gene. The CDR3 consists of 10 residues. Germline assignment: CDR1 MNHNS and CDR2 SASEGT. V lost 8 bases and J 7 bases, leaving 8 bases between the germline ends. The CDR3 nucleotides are TGTGCCAGCTACCGGGTTGGCTACACCTTC. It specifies CASYRVGYTF.

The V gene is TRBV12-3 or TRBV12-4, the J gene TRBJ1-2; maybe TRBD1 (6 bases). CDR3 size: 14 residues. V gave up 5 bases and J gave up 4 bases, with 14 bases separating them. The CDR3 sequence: CASSQGHLFYGYTF. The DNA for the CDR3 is TGTGCCAGCAGTCAGGGACACCTCTTCTATGGCTACACCTTC.

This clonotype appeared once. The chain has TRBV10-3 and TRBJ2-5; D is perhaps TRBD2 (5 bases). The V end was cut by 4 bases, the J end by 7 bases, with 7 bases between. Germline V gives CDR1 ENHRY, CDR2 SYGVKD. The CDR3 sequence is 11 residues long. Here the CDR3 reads CAISGEGTQYF. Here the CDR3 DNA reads TGTGCCATCAGTGGAGAGGGGACCCAGTACTTC.

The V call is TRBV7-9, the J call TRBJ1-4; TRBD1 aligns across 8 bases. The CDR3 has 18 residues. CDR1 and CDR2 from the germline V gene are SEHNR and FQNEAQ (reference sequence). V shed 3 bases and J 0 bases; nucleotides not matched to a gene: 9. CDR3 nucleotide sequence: TGTGCCAGCAGCTTCGACAGGACAGGGTATGCAACTAATGAAAAACTGTTTTTT. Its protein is CASSFDRTGYATNEKLFF.

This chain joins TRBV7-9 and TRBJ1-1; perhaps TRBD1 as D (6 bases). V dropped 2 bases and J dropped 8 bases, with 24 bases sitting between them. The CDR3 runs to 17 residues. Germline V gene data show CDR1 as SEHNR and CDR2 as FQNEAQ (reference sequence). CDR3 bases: TGTGCCAGCAGCTTATATGGGGGCGCTTATGAACATACAGAAGCTTTCTTT. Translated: CASSLYGGAYEHTEAFF.